This passage covers 22 T cell receptor beta chains from one sample sequenced in a study of vaccination effects on CD4 cells after COVID-19 (dated by TCRdb to between 2020 and 2023). In the ViraFEST assay, PBMC were stimulated with viral peptide pools, and antigen-specific CD4+ T cell clonotypes were then identified by expansion using TCR sequencing. After less than eleven days of culture, CD4+ T cells were isolated with the EasySep CD4+ T cell isolation kit. Each participant got two doses of an mRNA SARS-CoV-2 vaccine, either BNT162b2 or mRNA-1273. Library creation used the immunoSEQ multiplex PCR assay. TCRdb obtained this table from immuneACCESS and retained in-frame rearrangements with V and J assigned. These tables miss some clones; where compared with another copy, unresolved V genes account for less than half of the shortfall, and the remainder is unexplained. The sample data list 65,000 to 95,000 clones, and under 85% of these were observed just once. The ten largest clones capture roughly 1.2% of the sample.

These receptors have no identified antigens. This specimen consisted of CD4+ T cells from PBMCs cultured with HCoV-OC43 spike peptides, obtained after COVID-19 vaccination. Read against the paper, the sample's cell subset or site label means: HCoV-OC43 spike overlapping peptide pool stimulation. The receptors originated from a human donor who received a COVID-19 vaccine.

The chain employs TRBV7-2 and TRBJ2-1; a weak D match, TRBD2 (6 bases). Germline CDR1 and CDR2: SGHTA and FQGNSA. The CDR3 consists of 15 residues. Trimming pared 4 bases from V and 5 bases from J, leaving 15 bases between. CDR3 loop: CASSYVTGVDNEQFF. CDR3 nucleotides: TGTGCCAGCAGCTACGTTACGGGGGTCGACAATGAGCAGTTCTTC.

The J gene is TRBJ1-1, the V gene TRBV13, with a weak D call TRBD1 (5 bases). This CDR3 region has 13 residues. V shed 4 bases and J shed 6 bases, with 12 bases lying between them. The germline gives CDR1 PRHDT, CDR2 FYEKMQ (reference sequence). The CDR3 region is CASSYIQGPEAFF. The CDR3 DNA reads TGTGCCAGCAGCTACATCCAGGGCCCTGAAGCTTTCTTT. The full variable domain, completed using reference TRBV13 and TRBJ1-1, is AAGVIQSPRHLIKEKRETATLKCYPIPRHDTVYWYQQGPGQDPQFLISFYEKMQSDKGSIPDRFSAQQFSDYHSELNMSSLELGDSALYFCASSYIQGPEAFFGQGTRLTVV.

This chain uses TRBV28 with TRBJ1-1; D gene unclear. This CDR3 region has 14 residues. Germline V lookup: CDR1 MDHEN, CDR2 SYDVKM. Deletions cut 7 bases from V and 0 bases from J, with 12 bases between. The CDR3 spells CASIIGSLNTEAFF. The CDR3 DNA sequence: TGTGCCAGCATCATTGGCAGTTTGAACACTGAAGCTTTCTTT.

The chain recombines TRBV6-2 or TRBV6-3 with TRBJ2-2; possible D gene TRBD2, 6 bases. This CDR3 has 17 residues. The ends were cut back, 2 bases at V and 6 bases at J, with 19 bases in the middle. Germline values: CDR1 MNHEY, CDR2 SVGEGT. CDR3 protein: CASSYRSPRLVAGELFF. The CDR3 DNA follows: TGTGCCAGCAGTTACCGCAGTCCGAGACTAGTCGCCGGGGAGCTGTTTTTT.

This sequence joins TRBV6-5 and TRBJ1-4; 9 nucleotides match TRBD1. The germline V gene has CDR1 MNHEY and CDR2 SVGAGI. The CDR3 totals 15 residues. Trimming at V came to 6 bases and at J to 3 bases, leaving 5 bases not matched to a gene. In DNA, the CDR3 is TGTGCCAGCAGACCTACAGGGGGCTCTAATGAAAAACTGTTTTTT. Translating gives CASRPTGGSNEKLFF.

The chain couples TRBV7-9 to TRBJ1-1; no firm D call. Germline V CDR1 and CDR2: SEHNR, FQNEAQ (reference sequence). V was pared by 4 bases and J by 10 bases, with 7 bases between. The CDR3 totals 10 residues. The CDR3 loop reads CASSSTVAFF. CDR3 DNA sequence: TGTGCCAGCAGCTCTACGGTAGCTTTCTTT.

This chain joins TRBV9 and TRBJ2-5; D is ambiguous. Per the germline V gene, CDR1 is SGDLS and CDR2 is YYNGEE. The CDR3 covers 14 residues. Trimming shortened V by 1 base and J by 6 bases, and 13 bases separated the two germline ends. Here the CDR3 DNA reads TGTGCCAGCAGCGTAAACGGGTATGGAAAGACCCAGTACTTC. Protein sequence: CASSVNGYGKTQYF.

The genes are TRBV2 and TRBJ2-5; 8 bases are shared with TRBD1. This CDR3 comprises 15 residues. CDR1 and CDR2 from the germline V gene are SNHLY and FYNNEI. J was trimmed by 5 bases and V by 6 bases; bases with no gene match: 11. The DNA for the CDR3 is TGTGCCAGCAGCGGTCAGGGGGCGCAAGGGGAGACCCAGTACTTC. This encodes CASSGQGAQGETQYF.

The V gene is TRBV18, the J gene TRBJ2-2; tentatively, D is TRBD2 (6 bases). Trimming removed 3 bases at V and 4 bases at J, with 9 bases between. Germline CDR1 is KGHSH and CDR2 is LQKENI. This CDR3 is built from 14 residues. The CDR3 reads CASSPTGGTGELFF. The CDR3, as DNA: TGTGCCAGCTCACCCACCGGGGGCACCGGGGAGCTGTTTTTT.

In this sample, this clone turned up a few times. The V call is TRBV24-1, the J call TRBJ2-3, with 7 nucleotides matching TRBD1. The CDR3 has 16 amino acids. With 5 bases clipped from V and 4 bases from J, the junction kept 11 bases outside the gene matches. The germline V gene encodes CDR1 KGHDR and CDR2 SFDVKD. The CDR3 DNA follows: TGTGCCACCAGTGCGGCTCGACAGGGCGCAGCAGATACGCAGTATTTT. It specifies CATSAARQGAADTQYF.

This chain connects TRBV5-1 to TRBJ1-4; D is uncertain. V was clipped by 4 bases and J by 0 bases, with 7 bases between them. Germline V gives CDR1 SGHRS, CDR2 YFSETQ. This CDR3 region has 14 residues. The CDR3 sequence is CASSHSPTNEKLFF. DNA for the CDR3: TGCGCCAGCAGCCACAGCCCAACTAATGAAAAACTGTTTTTT. The variable domain in full, with the rest retrieved from reference TRBV5-1 and TRBJ1-4, is KAGVTQTPRYLIKTRGQQVTLSCSPISGHRSVSWYQQTPGQGLQFLFEYFSETQRNKGNFPGRFSGRQFSNSRSEMNVSTLELGDSALYLCASSHSPTNEKLFFGSGTQLSVL.

The chain joins TRBV7-2 to TRBJ2-5; tentative D call: TRBD2 (5 bases). The CDR3 spans 14 residues. Trimming stripped 1 base from V and 5 bases from J, with 11 bases between. The germline V gene has CDR1 SGHTA and CDR2 FQGNSA. The CDR3 loop reads CASSLDSGMETQYF. The CDR3 nucleotides are TGTGCCAGCAGCTTAGATTCGGGAATGGAGACCCAGTACTTC.

The chain has TRBV2 and TRBJ2-1; TRBD2 aligns across 10 bases. Unmatched junction bases numbered 6, after V lost 10 bases and J lost 3 bases. Germline lookup yields CDR1 SNHLY and CDR2 FYNNEI. The CDR3 totals 14 residues. The CDR3 nucleotides are TGTGCCAACCAAATAGCGGGGGGCTACAATGAGCAGTTCTTC. It yields the protein CANQIAGGYNEQFF.

The CDR3 DNA reads as TGTGCCAGCAGTTTTAATGGGGAATATGGCTACACCTTC. It yields the protein CASSFNGEYGYTF. The chain employs TRBV12-3 or TRBV12-4 and TRBJ1-2, with D unclear. CDR3 size: 13 residues. Trimming stripped 3 bases from V and 5 bases from J, with 10 bases between.

This clone was observed once. The chain has TRBV5-1 and TRBJ1-2; 10 bases match TRBD1. Germline CDR1 and CDR2: SGHRS and YFSETQ. Trimming removed 4 bases from V and 7 bases from J; junction bases left unmatched: 10. The CDR3 contains 15 residues. CDR3 loop: CASSIGDRGLGGYTF. In DNA, the CDR3 is TGCGCCAGCAGCATCGGCGACAGGGGGCTTGGTGGCTACACCTTC.

This clone was seen a handful of times. The CDR3 bases are TGCGCCAGCAGTCCTGGGACCCAAGAGACCCAGTACTTC. It is translated as CASSPGTQETQYF. The chain employs TRBV10-1 and TRBJ2-5, with D tentatively TRBD1 or TRBD2 (5 bases each). The V gene's germline CDR1 is WNHNN and CDR2 SYGVQD (reference sequence). The CDR3 sequence is 13 residues long. Trimming took off 5 bases at V and 1 base at J, with 8 bases between the two ends.

CDR3 bases: TGTGCCAGCAGCTTAGAGACTAGCGGGGGGGCGGGCACAGATACGCAGTATTTT. Its translation is CASSLETSGGAGTDTQYF. The chain joins TRBV13 to TRBJ2-3; TRBD2 matches at 14 bases. V lost 1 base, J lost 1 base, and 4 bases stayed unmatched. The CDR3 length is 18 residues. Germline V gene data show CDR1 as PRHDT and CDR2 as FYEKMQ (reference sequence).

The CDR3 here is CASSLVGDIGLILRGYTF. CDR3 nucleotides: TGTGCCAGCAGTTTAGTAGGGGACATTGGCCTTATTCTACGGGGCTACACCTTC. V usage is TRBV28 and J usage is TRBJ1-2; tentatively, D is TRBD1 (6 bases). CDR1 is MDHEN, CDR2 SYDVKM, per germline. Trimming stripped 2 bases from V and 8 bases from J, with 27 bases between. The CDR3 covers 18 residues.

The rearrangement joins TRBV5-1 to TRBJ2-3, with D possibly called TRBD1 or TRBD2 (5 bases each). Deletions cut 1 base from V and 3 bases from J, with 15 bases between. This CDR3 region has 16 residues. The germline V gene has CDR1 SGHRS and CDR2 YFSETQ. CDR3 sequence: CASSLRGVARTDTQYF. The CDR3 bases are TGCGCCAGCAGCTTGAGAGGGGTGGCCCGGACAGATACGCAGTATTTT.

The rearrangement links TRBV19 to TRBJ1-4; 9 nucleotides agree with TRBD1. CDR1 is LNHDA, CDR2 SQIVND, per germline (reference sequence). The CDR3 is 16 amino acids. V was pared by 5 bases and J by 10 bases, with 14 bases of the junction left unmatched. CDR3 in amino acids: CASSPPPQGAPRKLFF. The CDR3 DNA sequence: TGTGCCAGTAGTCCCCCTCCACAGGGGGCGCCTCGAAAACTGTTTTTT.

This clone was seen a few times. The chain carries TRBV5-6 and TRBJ1-1; no clear D. In germline, CDR1 is SGHDT, CDR2 YYEEEE. The length of the CDR3 is 14 residues. V lost 3 bases, J lost 0 bases, and 9 bases lay in between. The CDR3 is CASSSAAVNTEAFF. The CDR3, as DNA: TGTGCCAGCAGCTCCGCGGCAGTGAACACTGAAGCTTTCTTT.

V usage is TRBV9 and J usage is TRBJ2-4; D might be TRBD1 or TRBD2, each matching 5 bases. In germline, CDR1 is SGDLS, CDR2 YYNGEE. The CDR3 consists of 17 residues. The V gene lost 0 bases and the J gene lost 0 bases, with 13 bases spanning the gap. The CDR3 sequence: CASSVEGRHLAKNIQYF. CDR3 DNA sequence: TGTGCCAGCAGCGTAGAGGGGAGACATTTAGCCAAAAACATTCAGTACTTC. The full variable domain, its missing parts supplied by reference TRBV9 and TRBJ2-4, is DSGVTQTPKHLITATGQRVTLRCSPRSGDLSVYWYQQSLDQGLQFLIQYYNGEERAKGNILERFSAQQFPDLHSELNLSSLELGDSALYFCASSVEGRHLAKNIQYFGAGTRLSVL.